Below are 26 T cell receptor beta chains sequenced from a single sample in a study of response to subunit inactivated influenza vaccine. MiXCR was run by TCRdb on the RT-PCR reads, yielding one entry per CDR3 protein. The sample shows hundreds of thousands of distinct CDR3 sequences, 15% to 19% of them seen only once. The source material was PBMCs from blood, sampled 11 to 12 days after vaccination. The receptors derive from a man aged 45-60 years who received an inactivated influenza vaccine.

Regarding this clonotype: A read error may be the cause here, since a much bigger clone is one base away. This chain connects TRBV2 to TRBJ2-1; 12 positions match TRBD2. The germline V gene has CDR1 SNHLY and CDR2 FYNNEI. The CDR3 extends over 15 amino acids. The J segment lost 5 bases and the V segment lost 6 bases, leaving 5 bases of the junction unmatched. This chain's CDR3 is CASSWTSGVHNEQFF. The CDR3 region has the DNA TGTGCCAGCAGCTGGACTAGCGGGGTACACAATGAGCAGTTCTTC.

The chain has TRBV20-1 and TRBJ2-1, with 11 bases identical to TRBD2. Trimming took 0 bases from V and 5 from J; bases not matched to a gene: 3. This CDR3 comprises 15 residues. Per germline, CDR1 DFQATT and CDR2 SNEGSKA (reference sequence). CDR3 region: CSARDLLAGDNEQFF. DNA of the CDR3: TGCAGTGCTAGAGATTTACTAGCGGGAGACAATGAGCAGTTCTTC.

The genes are TRBV20-1 and TRBJ2-1; 9 nucleotides align to TRBD2. The CDR3 spans 16 residues. Germline V gene sequence: CDR1 DFQATT, CDR2 SNEGSKA (reference sequence). V lost 0 bases to trimming and J lost 8 bases; unmatched junction nucleotides: 11. The CDR3 region has the DNA TGCAGTGCTAGAGATCTCAGCGGGAGGCAAAGCTATGAGCAGTTCTTC. It is translated as CSARDLSGRQSYEQFF.

This clonotype was detected ten times or more. This rearrangement joins TRBV6-2 or TRBV6-3 to TRBJ2-2; unclear D gene. Per germline, CDR1 MNHEY and CDR2 SVGEGT. The CDR3 is 14 amino acids. The V and J ends lost 4 bases and 3 bases respectively, with 9 bases between them. The chain's CDR3 is CASSFGPYTGELFF. The CDR3 nucleotides are TGTGCCAGCAGTTTCGGGCCGTACACCGGGGAGCTGTTTTTT.

The chain carries TRBV5-1 and TRBJ2-1; D is possibly TRBD2 (6 bases). V shed 6 bases and J shed 4 bases, with 17 bases lying between them. CDR1 and CDR2 (germline): SGHRS, YFSETQ. This CDR3 region has 15 residues. CDR3 sequence reads: CASTLSGSQYNEQFF. The CDR3 DNA is TGCGCCAGCACCCTTAGCGGCTCACAGTACAATGAGCAGTTCTTC.

In the case of this clonotype: A read error may explain this, as a much larger clone is one base away. The rearrangement links TRBV6-6 to TRBJ2-7; D may match TRBD1 or TRBD2 (6 bases each). Per the germline V gene, CDR1 is MNHNY and CDR2 is SVGAGI (reference sequence). Between the trimmed V and J ends, which lost 7 bases and 6 bases, there was a span of 16 bases. There are 13 residues in the CDR3. CDR3 sequence: CASIHREVREQYF. The CDR3 DNA sequence: TGTGCCAGCATCCACAGGGAGGTGCGCGAGCAGTACTTC.

This clonotype was observed many times. V gene TRBV5-6 combines with J gene TRBJ2-1, with D possibly TRBD2 on 6 matching bases. Germline CDR1 and CDR2: SGHDT and YYEEEE. Trimming took off 2 bases at V and 6 bases at J, with 15 bases between the two ends. There are 15 residues in the CDR3. CDR3 sequence: CASSFRLAKPNEQFF. The CDR3 bases are TGTGCCAGCAGCTTCAGGCTAGCGAAACCCAATGAGCAGTTCTTC.

This clonotype came up a few times. The chain links TRBV12-3 or TRBV12-4 to TRBJ1-3; TRBD1 agrees at 8 bases. V was clipped by 4 bases and J by 2 bases; unmatched bases: 4. The CDR3 sequence is 15 residues long. For the CDR3, the DNA is TGTGCCAGCAGTTCCTTGACAGGGGCTGGAAACACCATATATTTT. Amino acids: CASSSLTGAGNTIYF.

The chain has TRBV7-8 and TRBJ1-5, with a tentative D call TRBD1 (6 bases). Trimming stripped 4 bases from V and 1 base from J, with 14 bases between. This CDR3 has 16 residues. Germline V gene sequence: CDR1 SGHVS, CDR2 FQNEAQ. The CDR3 DNA reads as TGTGCCAGCAGCTCGAGACAGGCGAGGAGCAATCAGCCCCAGCATTTT. Its protein product is CASSSRQARSNQPQHF. The whole variable domain, remainder taken from reference TRBV7-8 and TRBJ1-5, is GAGVSQSPRYKVAKRGQDVALRCDPISGHVSLFWYQQALGQGPEFLTYFQNEAQLDKSGLPSDRFFAERPEGSVSTLKIQRTQQEDSAVYLCASSSRQARSNQPQHFGDGTRLSIL.

V gene TRBV7-8 combines with J gene TRBJ1-1; D gene unclear. The ends were cut back, 2 bases at V and 5 bases at J, with 12 bases in the middle. Germline V lookup: CDR1 SGHVS, CDR2 FQNEAQ. The CDR3 covers 14 residues. CDR3 residues: CASSLIIGPTEAFF. DNA for the CDR3: TGTGCCAGCAGCTTAATCATTGGGCCAACTGAAGCTTTCTTT.

In its sample, this clonotype was seen a few times. This chain uses TRBV10-1 with TRBJ1-1, with D unclear. This CDR3 has 13 amino acids. Trimming stripped 4 bases from V and 2 bases from J, with 8 bases between. Germline V gene data show CDR1 as WNHNN and CDR2 as SYGVQD (reference sequence). The CDR3: CASSGSGNTEAFF. As DNA, the CDR3 is TGCGCCAGCAGTGGGTCAGGAAACACTGAAGCTTTCTTT.

In this sample, this clonotype turned up a few times. This chain joins TRBV7-2 and TRBJ1-3, with 9 bases identical to TRBD1. V gave up 5 bases and J gave up 9 bases; unmatched junction bases: 14. Germline V CDR1 and CDR2: SGHTA, FQGNSA. The CDR3 is 16 amino acids. CDR3 DNA: TGTGCCAGCAGCCCAGGACAGGGGTCCTCGGCGGGCACCATATATTTT. It codes for CASSPGQGSSAGTIYF.

This clonotype was counted only a few times. The genes are TRBV29-1 and TRBJ2-7; 8 bases match TRBD1. There are 12 residues in the CDR3. V gave up 6 bases and J gave up 5 bases; unmatched junction bases: 6. The V gene's germline CDR1 is SQVTM and CDR2 ANQGSEA. DNA of the CDR3: TGCAGCGTCCGGACAGGGTTCAACGAGCAGTACTTC. It codes for CSVRTGFNEQYF.

There are many counts of this clonotype. This chain joins TRBV4-1 and TRBJ1-6; possible D gene TRBD1, 5 bases. V gave up 5 bases and J gave up 5 bases, with 13 bases separating them. Germline assignment: CDR1 MGHRA and CDR2 YSYEKL. The length of the CDR3 is 15 residues. The CDR3 sequence: CASSTPGRNNSPLHF. CDR3 in DNA: TGCGCCAGCAGCACCCCGGGGCGTAATAATTCACCCCTCCACTTT.

This clonotype came up a few times. This chain joins TRBV7-9 and TRBJ1-1; possible D gene TRBD1, 6 bases. Trimming left V 5 bases short and J 8 bases short, with 12 bases between. Germline V gene sequence: CDR1 SEHNR, CDR2 FQNEAQ (reference sequence). The CDR3 totals 12 residues. In DNA, the CDR3 is TGTGCCAGCAGCGGGAGAGGGGGGGAAGCTTTCTTT. This gives the protein CASSGRGGEAFF.

V is TRBV6-1 and J is TRBJ2-3; the D gene is possibly TRBD1 (5 bases). Trimming took 6 bases from V and 0 from J, leaving 10 bases between them. The CDR3 sequence is 14 residues long. Germline CDR1 and CDR2: MNHNS and SASEGT. DNA of the CDR3: TGTGCCAGCAGCGCCAGGGCTAGCACAGATACGCAGTATTTT. It codes for CASSARASTDTQYF.

The V gene is TRBV20-1, the J gene TRBJ2-3; TRBD2 agrees at 12 bases. The germline V gene encodes CDR1 DFQATT and CDR2 SNEGSKA (reference sequence). The CDR3 spans 16 residues. J was trimmed by 4 bases and V by 1 base; bases with no gene match: 6. Here the CDR3 reads CSARASSGRVPDTQYF. Here the CDR3 DNA reads TGCAGTGCTAGAGCCTCTAGCGGGAGGGTTCCAGATACGCAGTATTTT.

This clonotype was observed a few times. The chain is built from TRBV29-1 and TRBJ1-1; 11 bases line up with TRBD1. The CDR3 spans 15 residues. Germline V gene lookup returns CDR1 SQVTM and CDR2 ANQGSEA. J lost 1 base, V lost 6 bases, and 7 bases had no gene match. The CDR3 loop reads CSVRGQGVGNTEAFF. CDR3 DNA sequence: TGCAGCGTGCGGGGACAGGGGGTTGGGAACACTGAAGCTTTCTTT.

This chain joins TRBV24-1 and TRBJ2-7; perhaps TRBD2 as D (6 bases). The CDR3 loop spans 18 amino acids. V was clipped by 4 bases and J by 2 bases, with 23 bases between them. Germline CDR1 is KGHDR and CDR2 is SFDVKD. The CDR3 loop reads CATSDAVGRDSAPYEQYF. The CDR3 DNA is TGTGCCACCAGTGACGCGGTCGGGAGAGATTCGGCCCCCTACGAGCAGTACTTC.

The rearrangement joins TRBV20-1 to TRBJ2-1; D call uncertain. Trimming left V 6 bases short and J 5 bases short, with 14 bases between. The CDR3 has 13 residues. The germline V gene encodes CDR1 DFQATT and CDR2 SNEGSKA (reference sequence). The CDR3 nucleotides are TGCAGTGCCCTCGTGTGGAGTCACAATGAGCAGTTCTTC. It codes for CSALVWSHNEQFF.

This clonotype was picked up many times. CDR3 DNA: TGCGCCAGCAGCCAGGGGGTGGGGTCAGATACGCAGTATTTT. Protein: CASSQGVGSDTQYF. The V and J genes are TRBV4-3 and TRBJ2-3; D could derive from TRBD1 or TRBD2 (5 bases each). The CDR3 is made up of 14 amino acids. V lost 3 bases and J 4 bases, leaving 11 bases between the germline ends. Germline CDR1 LGHNA, CDR2 YSLEER.

This clonotype was counted between two and nine times. This chain joins TRBV5-6 and TRBJ2-1; TRBD2 matches 12 bases. Germline-derived CDR1 and CDR2 are SGHDT and YYEEEE. The CDR3 extends over 17 amino acids. Trimming cost V 2 bases and J 4 bases; bases outside gene matches: 7. Written as DNA, the CDR3 is TGTGCCAGCAGCTTTACTAGCGGGGGGCCGCGATACAATGAGCAGTTCTTC. The encoded protein is CASSFTSGGPRYNEQFF.

The V and J genes are TRBV7-9 and TRBJ2-3; D uncertain. The V end was cut by 5 bases, the J end by 0 bases, with 15 bases between. Per the germline V gene, CDR1 is SEHNR and CDR2 is FQNEAQ (reference sequence). This CDR3 has 16 residues. CDR3 bases: TGTGCCAGCAGCCGAAAATGGGGTGGTAGCACAGATACGCAGTATTTT. Residues: CASSRKWGGSTDTQYF.

The chain uses TRBV19 and TRBJ1-5, with 8 positions matching TRBD1. The CDR3 length is 16 residues. Germline V gene data show CDR1 as LNHDA and CDR2 as SQIVND (reference sequence). The junction had 14 bases not matched to a gene; V was cut back by 5 bases and J by 8 bases. The CDR3 sequence: CASSVYRTGRRKPQHF. In DNA, the CDR3 is TGTGCCAGTAGTGTTTACCGGACAGGGCGTAGGAAGCCCCAGCATTTT. The entire variable domain, with the rest obtained from reference TRBV19 and TRBJ1-5, is as follows: DGGITQSPKYLFRKEGQNVTLSCEQNLNHDAMYWYRQDPGQGLRLIYYSQIVNDFQKGDIAEGYSVSREKKESFPLTVTSAQKNPTAFYLCASSVYRTGRRKPQHFGDGTRLSIL.

V is TRBV20-1 and J is TRBJ2-5; tentatively, D is TRBD2 (7 bases). Germline CDR1 and CDR2: DFQATT and SNEGSKA (reference sequence). CDR3 length: 16 residues. V gave up 6 bases and J gave up 4 bases, with 24 bases separating them. The CDR3 nucleotides are TGCAGTGCCACCGCCCTGGAGGGGGGGAAAACAGAGACCCAGTACTTC. Its translation is CSATALEGGKTETQYF.

This clonotype was counted only a few times. This chain joins TRBV27 and TRBJ2-7; weak D call: TRBD2 (6 bases). With 6 bases removed from V and 7 bases from J, the gap between germline ends came to 16 bases. This CDR3 is 13 amino acids long. From germline, CDR1 is MNHEY and CDR2 SMNVEV (reference sequence). The CDR3 is CASSQGLLGEQYF. DNA for the CDR3: TGTGCCAGCAGCCAGGGACTTCTGGGGGAGCAGTACTTC.